This TCR beta chain emerged from a study of Ad26.COV2.S vaccination and SARS-CoV-2 variants. The wider study: In the study, Ad26.COV2.S was injected intramuscularly once, or twice 56 days apart. Broader study findings: Comparability of non-spike TCR breadth was observed across vaccine and placebo recipients.

Treatment here: around 19 received Ad26.COV2.S at low or high dose, single or two shots; about 5 received placebo; per-sample allocation not given. Sampling was performed 63 days after the first vaccine or placebo injection. V gave up 4 bases and J gave up 3 bases, with 16 bases separating them. Germline V gene sequence: CDR1 SNHLY, CDR2 FYNNEI. There are 15 residues in the CDR3. The table came from immunoSEQ multiplex PCR; TCRdb's copy has only in-frame clones and leaves some out. The sample has 350,000 to 450,000 clones, approximately 81% seen once; the top ten hold 3% to 4%. This clone was seen only once. What it recognizes is unknown.

Sequenced here: peripheral blood, sampled in a trial of Ad26.COV2.S vaccine versus placebo. This chain uses TRBV2 with TRBJ2-7, with D possibly matching TRBD2 (5 bases). The receptor's source is a person aged 18-65 years who received the Ad26.COV2.S COVID-19 vaccine or a placebo. The chain's CDR3 is CASSGWGRGIYEQYF. For the CDR3, the DNA is TGTGCCAGCAGTGGGTGGGGTAGAGGGATCTACGAGCAGTACTTC.